The clone carrying this TCR beta chain appeared many times. Its specificity is unknown. This entry is derived from a study of early T cells in non-severe SARS-CoV-2 infection. Study details: Bulk RNA isolated from unsorted whole blood underwent sequencing; chains were not paired. Study results and limitations: Using VDJdb, the matching emphasized anti-spike CD8 responses while missing private and CD4 specificities.

Tagging with unique molecular identifiers was applied to individual cDNA molecules. TCRdb re-derived calls from the 5' RACE reads in MiXCR, one entry per CDR3 protein. In the table there are under 70,000 distinct CDR3 sequences, roughly 10% of which are singletons. This CDR3 has 18 residues. Germline CDR1 SGHVS, CDR2 FNYEAQ. With 4 bases clipped from V and 0 bases from J, the junction kept 8 bases outside the gene matches. The V gene is TRBV7-6, the J gene TRBJ2-1; 11 bases map to TRBD2. The sequence derives from an adult who was a healthcare worker with PCR-confirmed SARS-CoV-2 infection or an uninfected control (not recorded which). The material sequenced was whole blood. The chain's CDR3 is CASSYSTSGSPSYNEQFF. Here the CDR3 DNA reads TGTGCCAGCAGCTACTCTACTAGCGGGAGTCCCTCCTACAATGAGCAGTTCTTC.